The T cell receptor beta chain under discussion was sequenced for a study of early T cells in non-severe SARS-CoV-2 infection. Study information: With bulk RNA from unsorted whole blood as input, sequencing yielded unpaired chains. Regarding the study as a whole: Database matching using VDJdb favored anti-spike CD8 responses, with private and CD4 specificities left missing.

CDR3 length equals 14 residues. This clonotype was detected ten times or more. Its antigen is currently unknown. One entry per CDR3 protein results from TCRdb running MiXCR on the 5' RACE reads. This table holds around 55,000 distinct CDR3 sequences, around an eighth found once. Source material: whole blood. The V and J genes are TRBV21-1 and TRBJ2-3; the table's D call, TRBD2, was not checked against the DNA. TRBV21-1 is a listed pseudogene. This clonotype was sampled from an adult who was a healthcare worker with PCR-confirmed SARS-CoV-2 infection or an uninfected control (not recorded which). The DNA of the CDR3 is TGTGCCAGCACCCCCCCTACGACTAGCGGGTGTATGTATTTT. Translated, it gives CASTPPTTSGCMYF.